This is a list of T cell receptor beta chains from one sample in a study of T cells after yellow fever vaccination. TCRdb reprocessed the 5' RACE reads via MiXCR and lists one record per CDR3 protein. The sample gives 200,000 to 300,000 distinct CDR3 sequences, 6.7% of which show up once; around 1.1% is in the top ten. The material was CD4+ T cells sorted from PBMCs, obtained on the day of the yellow fever booster vaccination. These receptors all come from a man younger than 40 who received the YFV17D yellow fever vaccine. Each CDR3 is given with its conserved first and last residue. A D gene is named only where the DNA matches it firmly. Clone size is stated in some rows and not others, as once, few, many or a class when expanded.

>TRBD1|TRBJ2-5|many|TRBV5-1
CASSLTGEETQYF
TGCGCCAGCAGCTTGACAGGGGAAGAGACCCAGTACTTC
>NA|TRBJ2-7|few|TRBV11-2
CASSQGLTLEQYF
TGTGCCAGCAGCCAGGGCCTTACCCTCGAGCAGTACTTC
>TRBD1|TRBJ2-7|NA|TRBV28
CASSPPRTGGYEQYF
TGTGCCAGCAGTCCCCCTCGGACAGGGGGTTACGAGCAGTACTTC
>NA|TRBJ2-7|many|TRBV7-2
CASSHSVGNYEQYF
TGTGCCAGCAGTCACTCTGTAGGGAACTACGAGCAGTACTTC
>NA|TRBJ1-2|many|TRBV6-5
CASSYSRRAGYGYTF
TGTGCCAGCAGTTACTCGAGAAGGGCTGGCTATGGCTACACCTTC
>TRBD1|TRBJ2-1|NA|TRBV12-3/TRBV12-4
CASRRQGGTLEQFF
TGTGCCAGCAGGAGACAGGGGGGGACACTTGAGCAGTTCTTC
>NA|TRBJ1-1|many|TRBV7-9
CASSYETGTEAFF
TGTGCCAGCAGCTATGAGACCGGCACTGAAGCTTTCTTT
>TRBD1|TRBJ1-5|many|TRBV20-1
CSARQGENQPQHF
TGCAGTGCTAGACAGGGGGAAAATCAGCCCCAGCATTTT
>TRBD1|TRBJ2-1|many|TRBV7-9
CASSRRPRDRVRLAAYNEQFF
TGTGCCAGCAGCCGACGTCCCCGGGACAGGGTACGCCTAGCGGCCTACAATGAGCAGTTCTTC
>NA|TRBJ2-1|NA|TRBV30
CAWSKTERTYNEQFF
TGTGCCTGGAGCAAGACGGAGCGGACCTACAATGAGCAGTTCTTC
>NA|TRBJ2-3|many|TRBV6-5
CASSYSAPGQGVVTDTQYF
TGTGCCAGCAGTTACTCTGCTCCAGGTCAGGGAGTTGTAACAGATACGCAGTATTTT
>TRBD2|TRBJ2-7|few|TRBV20-1
CSATLSGKTYEQYF
TGCAGTGCAACCTTAAGCGGGAAGACCTACGAGCAGTACTTC
>NA|TRBJ2-1|NA|TRBV19
CASSIYAGDNEQFF
TGTGCCAGTAGTATATATGCGGGTGACAATGAGCAGTTCTTC
>NA|TRBJ2-1|many|TRBV19
CASSKTSYNEQFF
TGTGCCAGTAGTAAGACGAGCTACAATGAGCAGTTCTTC
>NA|TRBJ2-1|NA|TRBV7-3
CASSFRGPGEQFF
TGTGCCAGCAGCTTCCGGGGGCCCGGGGAGCAGTTCTTC
>TRBD1|TRBJ1-6|many|TRBV12-3/TRBV12-4
CASTWDRVGSPLHF
TGTGCCAGCACCTGGGACAGGGTCGGATCACCCCTCCACTTT
>TRBD2|TRBJ2-1|many|TRBV4-3
CASSSRTSGSSYNEQFF
TGCGCCAGCAGCTCCAGGACTAGCGGGAGCTCCTACAATGAGCAGTTCTTC
>TRBD2|TRBJ2-5|few|TRBV4-2
CASSQDGGLARAETQYF
TGTGCCAGCAGCCAAGATGGAGGACTAGCGCGGGCGGAGACCCAGTACTTC
>NA|TRBJ2-6|NA|TRBV5-6
CASSLGGTVVSGANVLTF
TGTGCCAGCAGCTTGGGAGGGACGGTAGTCTCTGGGGCCAACGTCCTGACTTTC
>NA|TRBJ2-3|NA|TRBV12-3/TRBV12-4
CASSRGRGGTDTQYF
TGTGCCAGCAGTCGCGGTCGGGGAGGCACAGATACGCAGTATTTT
>TRBD1|TRBJ2-7|many|TRBV20-1
CSARGTGGPWEQYF
TGCAGTGCTAGAGGGACAGGGGGACCGTGGGAGCAGTACTTC
>NA|TRBJ2-5|many|TRBV7-2
CASSLETGTQYF
TGTGCCAGCAGCTTAGAAACAGGGACCCAGTACTTC
>NA|TRBJ2-5|few|TRBV7-2
CASRTNQETQYF
TGTGCCAGCAGAACTAACCAAGAGACCCAGTACTTC
>NA|TRBJ2-5|many|TRBV12-3/TRBV12-4
CATTKWRGETQYF
TGTGCCACCACTAAATGGAGAGGAGAGACCCAGTACTTC
>TRBD2|TRBJ2-1|NA|TRBV20-1
CMLAGVLGWNEQFF
TGCATGCTAGCGGGAGTTTTGGGATGGAATGAGCAGTTCTTC
>TRBD2|TRBJ2-1|many|TRBV5-1
CASSFSGGRAISYNEQFF
TGCGCCAGCAGCTTCTCGGGCGGGAGGGCTATCTCCTACAATGAGCAGTTCTTC
>NA|TRBJ2-7|many|TRBV5-1
CASSFSHRYYEQYF
TGCGCCAGCAGCTTTAGCCACAGATACTACGAGCAGTACTTC
>NA|TRBJ2-1|few|TRBV5-4
CASSLALVQFF
TGTGCCAGCAGCTTGGCTCTGGTGCAGTTCTTC
>NA|TRBJ1-2|few|TRBV12-3/TRBV12-4
CASSESYGYTF
TGTGCCAGCAGCGAATCCTATGGCTACACCTTC
>NA|TRBJ1-5|many|TRBV20-1
CSARVPGKDQPQHF
TGCAGTGCTAGAGTCCCAGGGAAGGATCAGCCCCAGCATTTT
>NA|TRBJ2-7|many|TRBV12-3/TRBV12-4
CASSNRVSYEQYF
TGTGCCAGCAGTAACAGGGTATCCTACGAGCAGTACTTC
>TRBD2|TRBJ2-3|many|TRBV10-1
CASCPAGGDTQYF
TGCGCCAGCTGTCCAGCGGGAGGGGATACGCAGTATTTT
>TRBD2|TRBJ2-3|NA|TRBV15
CATSRGAGDNTDTQYF
TGTGCCACCAGCAGAGGGGCGGGAGACAACACAGATACGCAGTATTTT
>NA|TRBJ1-5|many|TRBV28
CASTWTDINQPQHF
TGTGCCAGCACCTGGACAGACATCAATCAGCCCCAGCATTTT
>NA|TRBJ2-7|few|TRBV7-2
CASNLNSGPGHEQYF
TGTGCCAGCAACTTAAATTCGGGCCCAGGGCACGAGCAGTACTTC
>TRBD1|TRBJ1-3|few|TRBV5-1
CASSGGTGGNTIYF
TGCGCCAGCAGCGGAGGGACAGGGGGAAACACCATATATTTT
>TRBD1|TRBJ2-5|many|TRBV7-2
CASDSGGRGETQYF
TGTGCCAGCGATTCAGGGGGTAGAGGAGAGACCCAGTACTTC
>NA|TRBJ2-7|NA|TRBV7-8
CASSLAMVYEQYF
TGTGCCAGCAGCTTAGCCATGGTCTACGAGCAGTACTTC
>NA|TRBJ2-7|NA|TRBV5-1
CASSIDTLIEQYF
TGCGCCAGCAGCATTGACACCTTAATCGAGCAGTACTTC
>NA|TRBJ2-2|many|TRBV20-1
CSASLLGNTGELFF
TGCAGTGCTAGTCTACTAGGGAACACCGGGGAGCTGTTTTTT
>NA|TRBJ2-7|NA|TRBV7-2
CASSLTFYEQYF
TGTGCCAGCAGCTTAACGTTCTACGAGCAGTACTTC
>TRBD1|TRBJ2-1|many|TRBV2
CATHPIIAGGRDEQFF
TGTGCCACCCATCCCATCATTGCAGGGGGTAGGGATGAGCAGTTCTTC
>TRBD2|TRBJ2-5|few|TRBV5-1
CASSLEKTSGQETQYF
TGCGCCAGCAGCTTGGAAAAGACTAGCGGACAAGAGACCCAGTACTTC
>TRBD2|TRBJ2-5|few|TRBV7-9
CASTQTSGIETQYF
TGTGCCAGCACCCAGACTAGCGGGATTGAGACCCAGTACTTC
>TRBD2|TRBJ2-1|NA|TRBV3-1
CASSPGLAGPYNEQFF
TGTGCCAGCAGCCCCGGACTAGCGGGGCCCTACAATGAGCAGTTCTTC
>NA|TRBJ2-3|once|TRBV29-1
CSVAVVRDTQYF
TGCAGCGTTGCGGTCGTAAGGGATACGCAGTATTTT
>NA|TRBJ1-2|NA|TRBV6-6
CASSYSRNGYTF
TGTGCCAGCAGTTACTCCCGCAATGGCTACACCTTC
>NA|TRBJ2-2|NA|TRBV20-1
CSAREELSTGELFF
TGCAGTGCTAGAGAAGAGTTAAGCACCGGGGAGCTGTTTTTT
>NA|TRBJ2-1|few|TRBV6-1
CASSITSLGSYNEQFF
TGTGCCAGCAGCATAACTAGCCTCGGCTCCTACAATGAGCAGTTCTTC
>NA|TRBJ2-4|many|TRBV6-2/TRBV6-3
CASKQGNIQYF
TGTGCCAGCAAGCAGGGAAACATTCAGTACTTC
>TRBD1|TRBJ2-2|many|TRBV19
CASSITGVNTGELFF
TGTGCCAGTAGTATTACAGGGGTGAACACCGGGGAGCTGTTTTTT
>NA|TRBJ2-5|few|TRBV19
CASSSRRHSEVTQYF
TGTGCCAGTAGTTCGCGACGGCACTCCGAGGTGACCCAGTACTTC
>NA|TRBJ1-3|NA|TRBV29-1
CSVVSRINSGNTIYF
TGCAGCGTTGTGTCACGGATCAACTCTGGAAACACCATATATTTT
>NA|TRBJ1-5|few|TRBV4-3
CASSQWGASNQPQHF
TGCGCCAGCAGCCAATGGGGGGCCAGCAATCAGCCCCAGCATTTT